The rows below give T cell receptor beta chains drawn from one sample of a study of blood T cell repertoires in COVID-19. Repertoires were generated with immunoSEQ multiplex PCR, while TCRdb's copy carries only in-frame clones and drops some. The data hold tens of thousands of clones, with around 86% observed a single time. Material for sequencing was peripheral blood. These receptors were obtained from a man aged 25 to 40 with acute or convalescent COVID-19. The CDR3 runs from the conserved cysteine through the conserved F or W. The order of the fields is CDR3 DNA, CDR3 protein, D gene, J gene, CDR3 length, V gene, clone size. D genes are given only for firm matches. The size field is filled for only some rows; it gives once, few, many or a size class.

CDR3 DNA: TGTGCCAGCAGCTTAGACGGCGGAGTGAACACCGGGGAGCTGTTTTTT
CDR3 protein: CASSLDGGVNTGELFF
D gene: -
J gene: TRBJ2-2
CDR3 length: 16
V gene: TRBV11-2
clone size: few

CDR3 DNA: TGTGCCAGCAGCTTCCTAAACTCTGGAAACACCATATATTTT
CDR3 protein: CASSFLNSGNTIYF
D gene: -
J gene: TRBJ1-3
CDR3 length: 14
V gene: TRBV7-9
clone size: -

CDR3 DNA: TGTGCCAGCAGCGTTCCAGGGGCTAGGGAGCAGTACTTC
CDR3 protein: CASSVPGAREQYF
D gene: -
J gene: TRBJ2-7
CDR3 length: 13
V gene: TRBV7-9
clone size: medium-sized

CDR3 DNA: TGTGCCAGCAGTGACTCCCGGGAGGGGGGTAATGAGCAGTTCTTC
CDR3 protein: CASSDSREGGNEQFF
D gene: TRBD2
J gene: TRBJ2-1
CDR3 length: 15
V gene: TRBV6-4
clone size: many

CDR3 DNA: TGTGCCAGCAGCTACGTCGGACAGGGAGCAGATACGCAGTATTTT
CDR3 protein: CASSYVGQGADTQYF
D gene: TRBD1
J gene: TRBJ2-3
CDR3 length: 15
V gene: TRBV5-4
clone size: -

CDR3 DNA: TGTGCCAGCAGTTTCGCGGGTGCAAGCTATGGCTACACCTTC
CDR3 protein: CASSFAGASYGYTF
D gene: -
J gene: TRBJ1-2
CDR3 length: 14
V gene: TRBV27
clone size: -

CDR3 DNA: TGTGCCAGCAGTCCATCCAATGAGCAGTTCTTC
CDR3 protein: CASSPSNEQFF
D gene: -
J gene: TRBJ2-1
CDR3 length: 11
V gene: TRBV28
clone size: few

CDR3 DNA: TGCGCCAGCAGCTTGGCCGGGAGGGCTGGCGATGAGCAGTTCTTC
CDR3 protein: CASSLAGRAGDEQFF
D gene: TRBD2
J gene: TRBJ2-1
CDR3 length: 15
V gene: TRBV5-1
clone size: -

CDR3 DNA: TGTGCCACCAGCAGAATAGCGTTAGGGGCCAACGTCCTGACTTTC
CDR3 protein: CATSRIALGANVLTF
D gene: -
J gene: TRBJ2-6
CDR3 length: 15
V gene: TRBV15
clone size: -

CDR3 DNA: TGTGCCACGGAACAGACGAACACCGGGGAGCTGTTTTTT
CDR3 protein: CATEQTNTGELFF
D gene: -
J gene: TRBJ2-2
CDR3 length: 13
V gene: TRBV11-2
clone size: few

CDR3 DNA: TGTGCCAGCAGTCCCCCAGGGGTCGGCTCCTACGAGCAGTACTTC
CDR3 protein: CASSPPGVGSYEQYF
D gene: -
J gene: TRBJ2-7
CDR3 length: 15
V gene: TRBV6-5
clone size: -